This TCR beta chain was recovered during a study of T cells after yellow fever vaccination. Study-level points and caveats: A minor fraction of clonotypes spanned both CD4 and CD8 compartments.

Trimming removed 5 bases from V and 5 bases from J, with 15 bases in between. CDR1 and CDR2 (germline): SEHNR, FQNEAQ (reference sequence). CDR3 size: 14 residues. In making TCR cDNA, 5'RACE template switching added a universal primer site and UMIs to it. TCRdb reanalysed the 5' RACE reads using MiXCR and keeps one entry per CDR3 protein. The profile covers over 300,000 distinct CDR3 sequences, with roughly 3.5% appearing a single time and 23% taken by the ten largest. This clonotype has a count of ten or more. What it binds is not known. This chain connects TRBV7-9 to TRBJ1-1, with D tentatively TRBD1 (5 bases). The sequences come from PBMCs, collected on the day of the yellow fever booster vaccination. This receptor was identified in a man in his late teens or twenties who received the YFV17D yellow fever vaccine. CDR3 residues: CASSGSGEGTEAFF. CDR3 nucleotide sequence: TGTGCCAGCAGCGGATCGGGGGAAGGGACTGAAGCTTTCTTT. Combining the CDR3 with reference TRBV7-9 and TRBJ1-1 gives the whole variable domain DTGVSQNPRHKITKRGQNVTFRCDPISEHNRLYWYRQTLGQGPEFLTYFQNEAQLEKSRLLSDRFSAERPKGSFSTLEIQRTEQGDSAMYLCASSGSGEGTEAFFGQGTRLTVV.